The sequence of this T cell receptor (beta chain) was determined in a study of T cells in Graves' hyperthyroidism and ophthalmopathy. Study-level points and caveats: Stable hyperthyroidism was separated from ophthalmopathy by a model based on 13 V-J features.

Amplified TCR beta CDR3 regions came from RNA transcripts. Using the HTBI primer set, a first-round RT-PCR was run on the TCR CDR3. TCRdb re-analysed the multiplex PCR reads in MiXCR, keeping a single row per CDR3 protein. This table has a few hundred thousand distinct CDR3 sequences, about a fifth appearing once. This clonotype was seen ten or more times. Its antigen remains unknown. Germline CDR1 LGHDT, CDR2 YNNKEL (reference sequence). The CDR3 covers 14 residues. V gave up 4 bases and J gave up 2 bases, with 11 bases separating them. Sequenced material: blood. This sequence was found in a young man with Graves' ophthalmopathy. The V gene is TRBV3-1, the J gene TRBJ1-1; D perhaps matches TRBD1 (5 bases). DNA for the CDR3: TGTGCCAGCAGCCCGCGTGGGGGAAACACTGAAGCTTTCTTT. This gives the protein CASSPRGGNTEAFF.